This TCR beta chain comes out of a study of ipilimumab plus nivolumab after autologous stem cell transplantation. Study at large: A median of roughly 8 nivolumab and 5 ipilimumab doses were given. The DLBCL group included primary refractory and relapsed cases.

Assay: immunoSEQ multiplex PCR; the TCRdb copy retains only in-frame clones and omits some. The data contain fewer than 25,000 clones, less than 85% of them singletons. With 5 bases removed from V and 6 bases from J, the gap between germline ends came to 13 bases. Germline V gene sequence: CDR1 SQVTM, CDR2 ANQGSEA. The CDR3 sequence is 12 residues long. Ipilimumab, 1 mg/kg, started 14 to 28 days after autologous transplant. Patients got 3 mg/kg IV nivolumab weeks 1, 4, 7, 10, then biweekly through week 26. The sequence was collected from a male donor with diffuse large B-cell lymphoma. Sequencing was performed on PBMCs, taken in a trial of ipilimumab plus nivolumab as post-transplant consolidation. This chain links TRBV29-1 with TRBJ1-2, with a possible D match to TRBD1 (6 bases). The CDR3 DNA sequence: TGCAGCGTTTCTGCAGGGACAAATGGCTACACCTTC. Residues: CSVSAGTNGYTF.